This T cell receptor (beta chain) was retrieved from a study of T cells in Graves' hyperthyroidism and ophthalmopathy. This clonotype was observed a handful of times. The authors took PBMCs from 8.5 to 10 ml fresh peripheral blood. Germline CDR1 is LGHDT and CDR2 is YNNKEL (reference sequence). CDR3 length: 13 residues. V was clipped by 7 bases and J by 6 bases, with 13 bases between them. Authors of the study amplified TCR beta CDR3 regions from RNA transcripts. RT-PCR in the first round (using the HTBI primer set) targeted the TCR CDR3. MiXCR was run by TCRdb on the multiplex PCR reads, yielding one entry per CDR3 protein. The sample records 600,000 to 650,000 distinct CDR3 sequences, less than 25% being singletons.

The receptor comes from a man in his thirties or forties with Graves' ophthalmopathy. V gene TRBV3-1 combines with J gene TRBJ2-4; D is undetermined. Sequenced: blood. The CDR3: CASTSTNTNIQYF. The CDR3 region has the DNA TGTGCCAGCACCAGTACAAACACAAACATTCAGTACTTC.